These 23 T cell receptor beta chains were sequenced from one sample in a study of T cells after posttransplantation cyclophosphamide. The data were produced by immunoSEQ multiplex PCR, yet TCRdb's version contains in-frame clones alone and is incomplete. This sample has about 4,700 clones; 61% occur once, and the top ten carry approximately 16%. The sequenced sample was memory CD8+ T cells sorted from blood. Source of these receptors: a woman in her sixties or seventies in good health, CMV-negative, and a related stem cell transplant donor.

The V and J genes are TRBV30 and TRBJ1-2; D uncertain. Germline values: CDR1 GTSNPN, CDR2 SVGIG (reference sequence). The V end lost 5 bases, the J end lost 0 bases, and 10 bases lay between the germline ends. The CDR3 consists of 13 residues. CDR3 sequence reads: CAWRENPNYGYTF. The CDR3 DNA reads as TGTGCCTGGCGGGAGAACCCTAACTATGGCTACACCTTC.

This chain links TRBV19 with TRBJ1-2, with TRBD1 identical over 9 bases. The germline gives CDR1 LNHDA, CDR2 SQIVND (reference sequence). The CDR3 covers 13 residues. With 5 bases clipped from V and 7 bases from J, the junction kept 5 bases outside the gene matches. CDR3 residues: CASSPGTGIGYTF. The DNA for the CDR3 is TGTGCCAGTAGTCCCGGGACAGGGATTGGCTACACCTTC.

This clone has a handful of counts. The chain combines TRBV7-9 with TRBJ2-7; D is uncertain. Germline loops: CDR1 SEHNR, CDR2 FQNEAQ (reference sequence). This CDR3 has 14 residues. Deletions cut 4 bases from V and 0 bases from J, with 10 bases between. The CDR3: CASSSGYSSYEQYF. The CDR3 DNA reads TGTGCCAGCAGCTCAGGTTATAGCTCCTACGAGCAGTACTTC.

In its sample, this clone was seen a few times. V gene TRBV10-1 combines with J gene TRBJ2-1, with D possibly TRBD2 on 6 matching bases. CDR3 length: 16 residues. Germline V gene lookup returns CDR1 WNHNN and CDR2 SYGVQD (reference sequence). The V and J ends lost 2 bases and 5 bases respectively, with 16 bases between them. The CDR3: CASSERVPGLNNEQFF. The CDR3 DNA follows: TGCGCCAGCAGTGAGAGGGTCCCGGGACTCAACAATGAGCAGTTCTTC.

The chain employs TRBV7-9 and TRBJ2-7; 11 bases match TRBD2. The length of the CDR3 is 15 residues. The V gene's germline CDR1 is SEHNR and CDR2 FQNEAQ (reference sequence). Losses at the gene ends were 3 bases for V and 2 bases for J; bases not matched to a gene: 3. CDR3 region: CASSLTSGVTYEQYF. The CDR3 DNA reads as TGTGCCAGCAGCTTGACTAGCGGGGTAACCTACGAGCAGTACTTC.

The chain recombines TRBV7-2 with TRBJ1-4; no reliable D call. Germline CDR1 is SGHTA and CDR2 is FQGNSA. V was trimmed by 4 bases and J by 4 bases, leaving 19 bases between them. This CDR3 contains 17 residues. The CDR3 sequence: CASSSEFAGGGNEKLFF. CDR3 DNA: TGTGCCAGCAGCTCGGAGTTCGCGGGTGGCGGTAATGAAAAACTGTTTTTT.

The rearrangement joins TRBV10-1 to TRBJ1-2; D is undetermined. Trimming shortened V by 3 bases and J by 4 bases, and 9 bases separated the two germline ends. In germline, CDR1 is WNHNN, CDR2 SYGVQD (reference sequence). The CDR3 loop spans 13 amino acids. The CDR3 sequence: CASSDPGGYGYTF. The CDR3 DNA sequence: TGCGCCAGCAGTGACCCCGGAGGCTATGGCTACACCTTC.

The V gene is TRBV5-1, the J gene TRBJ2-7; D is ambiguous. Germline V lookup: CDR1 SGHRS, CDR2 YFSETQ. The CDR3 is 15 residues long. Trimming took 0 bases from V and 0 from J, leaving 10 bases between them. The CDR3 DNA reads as TGCGCCAGCAGCTTGGCTGGCCAGGCCTCCTACGAGCAGTACTTC. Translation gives CASSLAGQASYEQYF.

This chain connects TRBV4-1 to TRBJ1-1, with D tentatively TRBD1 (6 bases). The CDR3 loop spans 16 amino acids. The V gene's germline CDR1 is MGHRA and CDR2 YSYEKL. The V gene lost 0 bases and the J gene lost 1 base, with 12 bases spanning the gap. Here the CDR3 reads CASSQDVSGANTEAFF. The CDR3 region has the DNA TGCGCCAGCAGCCAAGATGTTTCAGGGGCGAACACTGAAGCTTTCTTT.

This CDR3 is CASSYSSISNEQFF. Written as DNA, the CDR3 is TGTGCCAGCAGTTACTCGTCAATTTCCAATGAGCAGTTCTTC. The chain has TRBV6-5 and TRBJ2-1; no firm D call. V lost 0 bases, J lost 6 bases, and 9 bases lay in between. The CDR3 is 14 residues long. Per the germline V gene, CDR1 is MNHEY and CDR2 is SVGAGI.

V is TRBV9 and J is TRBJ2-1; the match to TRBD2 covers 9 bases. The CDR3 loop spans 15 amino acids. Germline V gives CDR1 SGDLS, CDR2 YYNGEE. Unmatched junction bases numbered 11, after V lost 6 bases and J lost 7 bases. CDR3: CASTDQRGAVNEQFF. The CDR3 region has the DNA TGTGCCAGCACCGACCAGCGGGGGGCCGTAAATGAGCAGTTCTTC.

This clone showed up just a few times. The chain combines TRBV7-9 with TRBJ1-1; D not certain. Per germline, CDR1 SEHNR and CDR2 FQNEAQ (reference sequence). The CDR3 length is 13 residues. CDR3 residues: CATFRGSGTEAFF. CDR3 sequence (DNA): TGTGCTACCTTCCGGGGTTCCGGCACTGAAGCTTTCTTT.

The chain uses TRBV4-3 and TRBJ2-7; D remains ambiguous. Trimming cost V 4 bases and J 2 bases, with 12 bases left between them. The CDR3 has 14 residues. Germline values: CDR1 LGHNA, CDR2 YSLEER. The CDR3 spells CASSPSLVTYEQYF. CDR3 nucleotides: TGCGCCAGCAGCCCCTCCCTTGTTACCTACGAGCAGTACTTC.

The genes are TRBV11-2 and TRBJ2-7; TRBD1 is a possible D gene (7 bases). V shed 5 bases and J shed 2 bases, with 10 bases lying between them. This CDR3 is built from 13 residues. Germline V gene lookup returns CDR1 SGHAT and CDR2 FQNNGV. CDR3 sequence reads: CASSQGGPYEQYF. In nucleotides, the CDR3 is TGTGCCAGCAGCCAGGGGGGTCCCTACGAGCAGTACTTC.

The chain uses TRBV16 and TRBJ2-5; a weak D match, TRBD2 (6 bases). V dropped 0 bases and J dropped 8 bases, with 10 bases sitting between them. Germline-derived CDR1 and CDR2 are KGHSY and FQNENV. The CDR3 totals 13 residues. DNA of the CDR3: TGTGCCAGCAGCCAATCGGGACTGCCCACCCAGTACTTC. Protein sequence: CASSQSGLPTQYF.

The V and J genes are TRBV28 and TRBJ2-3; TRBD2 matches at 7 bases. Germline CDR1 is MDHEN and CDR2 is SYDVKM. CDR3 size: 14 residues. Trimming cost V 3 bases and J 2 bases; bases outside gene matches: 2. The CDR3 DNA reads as TGTGCCAGCAGTTTGAGCGGGATCACAGATACGCAGTATTTT. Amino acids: CASSLSGITDTQYF.

The CDR3 loop reads CASTRGNNYGYTF. The CDR3 nucleotides read TGTGCCAGCACGCGGGGAAATAACTATGGCTACACCTTC. The V gene is TRBV28, the J gene TRBJ1-2; D gene uncertain. V was cut by 7 bases and J by 1 base, with 10 bases left in between. Germline assignment: CDR1 MDHEN and CDR2 SYDVKM. This CDR3 comprises 13 residues.

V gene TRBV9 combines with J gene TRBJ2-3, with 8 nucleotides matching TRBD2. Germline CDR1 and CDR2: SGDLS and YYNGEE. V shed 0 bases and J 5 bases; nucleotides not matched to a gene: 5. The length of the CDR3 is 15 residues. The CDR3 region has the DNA TGTGCCAGCAGCGTAGCGGGGGGGCCAATAGATACGCAGTATTTT. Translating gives CASSVAGGPIDTQYF.

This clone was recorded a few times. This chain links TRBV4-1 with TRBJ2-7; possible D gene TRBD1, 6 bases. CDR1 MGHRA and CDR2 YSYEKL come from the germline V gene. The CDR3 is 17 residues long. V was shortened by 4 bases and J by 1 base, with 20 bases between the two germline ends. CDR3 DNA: TGCGCCAGCAGCCCAAACTCGAGGGGGAGCGCGTCCTACGAGCAGTACTTC. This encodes CASSPNSRGSASYEQYF.

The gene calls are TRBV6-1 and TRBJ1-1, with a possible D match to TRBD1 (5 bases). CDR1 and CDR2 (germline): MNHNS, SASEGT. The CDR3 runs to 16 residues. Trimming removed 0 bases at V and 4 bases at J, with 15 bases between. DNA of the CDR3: TGTGCCAGCAGTGAAGCGTCCCGGGGGTGGGGCACTGAAGCTTTCTTT. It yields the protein CASSEASRGWGTEAFF.

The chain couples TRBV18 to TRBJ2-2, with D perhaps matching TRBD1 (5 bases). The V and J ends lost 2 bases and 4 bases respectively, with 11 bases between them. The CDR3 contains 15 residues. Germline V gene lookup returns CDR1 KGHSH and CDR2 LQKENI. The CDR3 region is CASSPTDDSTGELFF. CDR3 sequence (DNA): TGTGCCAGCTCACCAACCGATGACAGCACCGGGGAGCTGTTTTTT.

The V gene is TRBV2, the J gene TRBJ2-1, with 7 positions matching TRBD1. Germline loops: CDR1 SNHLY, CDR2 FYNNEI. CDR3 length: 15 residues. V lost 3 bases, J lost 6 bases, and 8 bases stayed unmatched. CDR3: CASSETGMEINEQFF. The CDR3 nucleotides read TGTGCCAGCAGTGAGACAGGGATGGAGATCAATGAGCAGTTCTTC.

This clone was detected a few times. CDR3 loop: CASTTFPSGNTGELFF. The DNA for the CDR3 is TGTGCCAGCACCACATTTCCAAGCGGGAACACCGGGGAGCTGTTTTTT. The chain joins TRBV14 to TRBJ2-2; D is perhaps TRBD2 (5 bases). The V gene's germline CDR1 is SGHDN and CDR2 FVKESK. V shed 7 bases and J shed 1 base, with 16 bases lying between them. The CDR3 is 16 amino acids. Looking up the rest from reference TRBV14 and TRBJ2-2 gives the full variable domain: EAGVTQFPSHSVIEKGQTVTLRCDPISGHDNLYWYRRVMGKEIKFLLHFVKESKQDESGMPNNRFLAERTGGTYSTLKVQPAELEDSGVYFCASTTFPSGNTGELFFGEGSRLTVL.